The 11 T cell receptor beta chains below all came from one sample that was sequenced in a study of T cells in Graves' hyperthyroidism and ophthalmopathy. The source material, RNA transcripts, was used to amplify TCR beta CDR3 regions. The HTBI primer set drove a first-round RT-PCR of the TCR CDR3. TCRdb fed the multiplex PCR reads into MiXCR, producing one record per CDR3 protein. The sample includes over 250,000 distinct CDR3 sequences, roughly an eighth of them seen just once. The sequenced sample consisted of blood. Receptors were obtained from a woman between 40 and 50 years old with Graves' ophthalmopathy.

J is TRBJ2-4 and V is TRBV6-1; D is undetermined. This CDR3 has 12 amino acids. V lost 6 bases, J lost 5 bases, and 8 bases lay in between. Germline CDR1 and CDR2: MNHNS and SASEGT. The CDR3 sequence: CASREMENIQYF. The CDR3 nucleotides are TGTGCCAGCAGGGAGATGGAAAACATTCAGTACTTC.

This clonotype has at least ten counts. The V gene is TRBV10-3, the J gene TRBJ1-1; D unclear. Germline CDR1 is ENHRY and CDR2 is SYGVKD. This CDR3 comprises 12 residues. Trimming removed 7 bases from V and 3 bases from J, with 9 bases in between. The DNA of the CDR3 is TGTGCCATCAACGGCGGGGACACTGAAGCTTTCTTT. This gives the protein CAINGGDTEAFF.

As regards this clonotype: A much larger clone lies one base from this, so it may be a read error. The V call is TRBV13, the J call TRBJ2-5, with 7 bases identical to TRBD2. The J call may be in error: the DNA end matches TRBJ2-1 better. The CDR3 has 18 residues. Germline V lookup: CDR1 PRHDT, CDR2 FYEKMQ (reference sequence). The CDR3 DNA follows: TGTGCCAGCAGCATAGGTGTCCTAGCGGACCCTAAGATGGAGACCCAGTTCTTC. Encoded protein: CASSIGVLADPKMETQFF.

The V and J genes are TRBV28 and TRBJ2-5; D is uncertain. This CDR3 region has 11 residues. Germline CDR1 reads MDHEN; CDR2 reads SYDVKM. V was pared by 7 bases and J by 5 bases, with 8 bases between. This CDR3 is CASTNGETQYF. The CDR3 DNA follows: TGTGCCAGCACTAACGGGGAGACCCAGTACTTC.

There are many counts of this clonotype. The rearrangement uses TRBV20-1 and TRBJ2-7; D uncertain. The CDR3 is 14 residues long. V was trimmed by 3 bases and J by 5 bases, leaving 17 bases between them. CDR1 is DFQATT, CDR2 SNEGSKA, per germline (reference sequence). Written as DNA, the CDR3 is TGCAGTGCTAGTCGGGCCGGGTTTCAACACGAGCAGTACTTC. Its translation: CSASRAGFQHEQYF.

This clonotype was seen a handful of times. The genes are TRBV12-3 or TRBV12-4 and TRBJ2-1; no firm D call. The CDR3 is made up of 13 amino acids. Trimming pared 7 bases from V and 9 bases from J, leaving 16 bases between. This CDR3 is CASNPSRAGEQFF. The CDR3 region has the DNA TGTGCCAGCAACCCATCTAGGGCCGGTGAGCAGTTCTTC.

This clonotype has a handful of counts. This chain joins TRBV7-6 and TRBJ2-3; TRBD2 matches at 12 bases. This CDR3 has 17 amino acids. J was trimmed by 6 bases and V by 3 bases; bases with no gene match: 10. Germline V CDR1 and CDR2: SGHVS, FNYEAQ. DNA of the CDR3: TGTGCCAGCAGCTTGGATCGGGCTAGCGGGAGGGCCGATACGCAGTATTTT. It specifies CASSLDRASGRADTQYF.

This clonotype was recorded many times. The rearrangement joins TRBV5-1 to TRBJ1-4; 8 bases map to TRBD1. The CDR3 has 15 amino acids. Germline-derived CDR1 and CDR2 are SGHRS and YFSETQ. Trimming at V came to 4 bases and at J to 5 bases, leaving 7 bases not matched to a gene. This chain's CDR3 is CASSGSGTGNEKLFF. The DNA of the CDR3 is TGCGCCAGCAGCGGCTCCGGGACAGGAAATGAAAAACTGTTTTTT. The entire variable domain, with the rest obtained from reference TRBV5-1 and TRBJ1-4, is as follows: KAGVTQTPRYLIKTRGQQVTLSCSPISGHRSVSWYQQTPGQGLQFLFEYFSETQRNKGNFPGRFSGRQFSNSRSEMNVSTLELGDSALYLCASSGSGTGNEKLFFGSGTQLSVL.

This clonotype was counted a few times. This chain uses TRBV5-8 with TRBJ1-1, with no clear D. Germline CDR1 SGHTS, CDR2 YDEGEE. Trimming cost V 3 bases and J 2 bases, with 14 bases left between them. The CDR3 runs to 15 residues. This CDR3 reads CASSSLLADNTEAFF. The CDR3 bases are TGTGCCAGCAGCTCCCTCCTCGCGGACAACACTGAAGCTTTCTTT.

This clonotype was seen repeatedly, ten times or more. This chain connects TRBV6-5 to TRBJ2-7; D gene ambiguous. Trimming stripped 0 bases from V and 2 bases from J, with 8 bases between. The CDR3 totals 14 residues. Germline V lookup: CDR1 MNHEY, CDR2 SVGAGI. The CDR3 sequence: CASSYSNGPYEQYF. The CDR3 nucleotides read TGTGCCAGCAGTTACTCGAATGGACCCTACGAGCAGTACTTC.

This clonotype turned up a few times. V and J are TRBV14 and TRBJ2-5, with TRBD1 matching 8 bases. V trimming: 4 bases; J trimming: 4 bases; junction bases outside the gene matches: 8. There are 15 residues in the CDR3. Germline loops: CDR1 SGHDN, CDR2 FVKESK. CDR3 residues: CASSLDRGLAETQYF. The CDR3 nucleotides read TGTGCCAGCAGCCTCGACAGGGGATTAGCAGAGACCCAGTACTTC.